What follows are 20 T cell receptor beta chains derived from one specimen sequenced in a study of cytomegalovirus exposure and HLA in healthy donors. PCR involved 60 Vbeta and 13 Jbeta primers. The data were produced by immunoSEQ multiplex PCR, yet TCRdb's version contains in-frame clones alone and is incomplete. This sample yields around 140,000 clones, of which about 87% are seen a single time; around 5.5% belongs to the top ten. The specimen sequenced was PBMCs. These receptors originate from a woman in her twenties or thirties in good health and CMV-seronegative.

The rearrangement joins TRBV5-1 to TRBJ2-1; 11 positions match TRBD2. This CDR3 contains 18 residues. V lost 3 bases to trimming and J lost 9 bases; unmatched junction nucleotides: 17. The germline V gene has CDR1 SGHRS and CDR2 YFSETQ. The CDR3 sequence is CASSSSAGLAVQRREQFF. The CDR3 DNA reads TGCGCCAGCAGCTCTTCCGCGGGACTAGCGGTCCAACGGCGTGAGCAGTTCTTC.

The J gene is TRBJ2-7, the V gene TRBV23-1; the D gene is possibly TRBD2 (6 bases). TRBV23-1 has ORF status, its function being uncertain. The CDR3 has 18 amino acids. With 0 bases removed from V and 4 bases from J, the gap between germline ends came to 22 bases. CDR3 nucleotide sequence: TGCGCCAGCAGTCAATCGGGGGGTCTGTGCCGTTCTTCTTACGAGCAGTACTTC. Translation: CASSQSGGLCRSSYEQYF.

V is TRBV28 and J is TRBJ1-2, with 7 bases lining up with TRBD1. CDR3 size: 14 residues. The trim removed 9 bases at V and 0 bases at J, leaving 7 bases unmatched. Germline V gene sequence: CDR1 MDHEN, CDR2 SYDVKM. The CDR3 is CARRPGTANYGYTF. CDR3 DNA sequence: TGTGCCAGAAGACCGGGGACAGCTAACTATGGCTACACCTTC.

The rearrangement joins TRBV19 to TRBJ1-1; D gene uncertain. The CDR3 covers 16 residues. Per the germline V gene, CDR1 is LNHDA and CDR2 is SQIVND (reference sequence). Trimming left V 0 bases short and J 8 bases short, with 19 bases between. This CDR3 reads CASSIDPVSRKKEAFF. DNA for the CDR3: TGTGCCAGTAGTATAGACCCGGTATCTCGAAAAAAAGAAGCTTTCTTT.

This sequence joins TRBV7-2 and TRBJ2-3, with 12 bases aligning to TRBD2. The V gene's germline CDR1 is SGHTA and CDR2 FQGNSA. After removal of 5 bases from V and 6 bases from J, the junction contained 6 bases not matched to a gene. CDR3 length: 15 residues. This CDR3 is CASSPSGGGQDTQYF. For the CDR3, the DNA is TGTGCCAGCAGCCCTAGCGGGGGGGGTCAGGATACGCAGTATTTT.

This clone was seen just once. V gene TRBV19 combines with J gene TRBJ1-5; D uncertain. CDR1 LNHDA and CDR2 SQIVND come from the germline V gene (reference sequence). The length of the CDR3 is 14 residues. Trimming pared 3 bases from V and 7 bases from J, leaving 13 bases between. CDR3 protein: CASSIWTKSQPQHF. The CDR3 coding sequence is TGTGCCAGTAGTATCTGGACTAAATCCCAGCCCCAGCATTTT.

This chain links TRBV6-1 with TRBJ1-6; 9 bases are shared with TRBD1. Germline CDR1 and CDR2: MNHNS and SASEGT. V was clipped by 5 bases and J by 5 bases; unmatched bases: 1. The CDR3 has 14 amino acids. The CDR3 reads CASSWTGDNSPLHF. The CDR3 coding sequence is TGTGCCAGCAGTTGGACAGGGGATAATTCACCCCTCCACTTT.

This clone was seen more than once but under ten times. V gene TRBV4-3 combines with J gene TRBJ2-2, with TRBD1 identical over 7 bases. The CDR3 totals 15 residues. J gave up 7 bases and V 1 base, and 6 bases lay outside the gene matches. CDR1 and CDR2 (germline): LGHNA, YSLEER. CDR3 DNA sequence: TGCGCCAGCAGCCAAGTTTCAGGGGGTGGCGGGGAGCTGTTTTTT. Its translation is CASSQVSGGGGELFF.

V gene TRBV11-2 combines with J gene TRBJ2-7; no clear D gene. This CDR3 has 13 residues. The germline V and J ends were trimmed by 3 bases and 0 bases, with 6 bases remaining between them. Germline V gives CDR1 SGHAT, CDR2 FQNNGV. Here the CDR3 reads CASSFISSYEQYF. The CDR3 DNA follows: TGTGCCAGCAGCTTTATTAGCTCCTACGAGCAGTACTTC. The complete variable domain, with remaining parts taken from reference TRBV11-2 and TRBJ2-7, reads EAGVAQSPRYKIIEKRQSVAFWCNPISGHATLYWYQQILGQGPKLLIQFQNNGVVDDSQLPKDRFSAERLKGVDSTLKIQPAKLEDSAVYLCASSFISSYEQYFGPGTRLTVT.

The chain has TRBV6-5 and TRBJ2-1; 9 bases match TRBD2. CDR1 is MNHEY and CDR2 is SVGAGI in the germline V gene. The V segment lost 4 bases and the J segment 4 bases; nucleotides outside the gene matches: 2. The CDR3 runs 14 residues. Here the CDR3 reads CASSLAGAYNEQFF. CDR3 DNA: TGTGCCAGCAGTTTAGCGGGAGCATACAATGAGCAGTTCTTC.

This clone was observed a few times. This CDR3 is CASSDLASGGFAPYEQYF. The CDR3 DNA reads as TGTGCCAGCAGTGATTTGGCTAGCGGGGGCTTCGCTCCCTACGAGCAGTACTTC. The chain combines TRBV2 with TRBJ2-7, with 10 bases matching TRBD2. The V gene's germline CDR1 is SNHLY and CDR2 FYNNEI. This CDR3 contains 18 residues. Germline trimming cut 3 bases from V and 2 bases from J; bases unmatched to any gene: 13. Based on the CDR3 plus reference TRBV2 and TRBJ2-7, the full variable domain is EPEVTQTPSHQVTQMGQEVILRCVPISNHLYFYWYRQILGQKVEFLVSFYNNEISEKSEIFDDQFSVERPDGSNFTLKIRSTKLEDSAMYFCASSDLASGGFAPYEQYFGPGTRLTVT.

The chain uses TRBV29-1 and TRBJ1-1, with D perhaps TRBD1 (5 bases). The CDR3 runs to 12 residues. In germline, CDR1 is SQVTM, CDR2 ANQGSEA. V dropped 5 bases and J dropped 1 base, with 8 bases sitting between them. CDR3 sequence: CSVYGGNTEAFF. DNA for the CDR3: TGCAGCGTTTACGGGGGGAACACTGAAGCTTTCTTT.

The rearrangement links TRBV10-3 to TRBJ2-1; TRBD1 matches 12 bases. The CDR3 sequence is 17 residues long. Germline CDR1 and CDR2: ENHRY and SYGVKD. V shed 0 bases, J shed 7 bases, and the junction held 7 bases outside the gene matches. The CDR3 bases are TGTGCCATCAGTGAGTCGACTCGGGACAGGGGGCGGAATGAGCAGTTCTTC. It specifies CAISESTRDRGRNEQFF.

In its sample, this clone was seen a few times. The rearrangement links TRBV18 to TRBJ2-7, with a possible D match to TRBD1 (6 bases). Germline assignment: CDR1 KGHSH and CDR2 LQKENI. This CDR3 region has 16 residues. V was trimmed by 0 bases and J by 1 base, leaving 13 bases between them. The CDR3 nucleotides read TGTGCCAGCTCACCACCCCGGGGCAGGGGATCCTACGAGCAGTACTTC. It codes for CASSPPRGRGSYEQYF.

The chain links TRBV9 to TRBJ2-5; tentatively, D is TRBD1 (6 bases). This CDR3 is built from 15 residues. Deletions cut 4 bases from V and 4 bases from J, with 17 bases between. From germline, CDR1 is SGDLS and CDR2 YYNGEE. CDR3 in DNA: TGTGCCAGCAGCCCGAGGGGGACCGCACGAGAGACCCAGTACTTC. It translates to CASSPRGTARETQYF.

CDR3 region: CASRGGRGQGNQAYTGELFF. DNA for the CDR3: TGTGCCAGTAGGGGGGGGCGGGGACAGGGGAACCAAGCATACACCGGGGAGCTGTTTTTT. This sequence joins TRBV19 and TRBJ2-2, with 10 nucleotides matching TRBD1. The ends lost 6 bases at V and 3 bases at J; junction bases unmatched: 19. From germline, CDR1 is LNHDA and CDR2 SQIVND (reference sequence). The CDR3 is 20 residues long.

The rearrangement links TRBV27 to TRBJ2-1, with D perhaps TRBD1 (6 bases). V was trimmed by 2 bases and J by 2 bases, leaving 10 bases between them. The CDR3 contains 15 residues. Germline V gene lookup returns CDR1 MNHEY and CDR2 SMNVEV (reference sequence). The CDR3 loop is CASSLQGNPYNEQFF. In DNA form, the CDR3 reads TGTGCCAGCAGTTTACAGGGGAACCCCTACAATGAGCAGTTCTTC.

This chain links TRBV21-1 with TRBJ1-2. TRBV21-1 is a pseudogene locus. The CDR3 sequence is 11 residues long. CDR3 sequence: CARGGIYGYTF. The CDR3 nucleotides are TGTGCCAGGGGGGGGATATATGGCTACACCTTC.

The sample holds many counts of this clone. The V gene is TRBV29-1, the J gene TRBJ2-7, with a weak D call TRBD2 (6 bases). V was pared by 1 base and J by 7 bases, with 11 bases between. Per germline, CDR1 SQVTM and CDR2 ANQGSEA. This CDR3 comprises 12 residues. CDR3 nucleotides: TGCAGCGTTGAAGGTGGGGGGAGTGAGCAGTACTTC. Its protein is CSVEGGGSEQYF.

The chain uses TRBV28 and TRBJ1-6; TRBD1 matches at 7 bases. The germline CDR1 and CDR2 sequences are MDHEN and SYDVKM. The CDR3 loop spans 15 amino acids. J lost 8 bases, V lost 4 bases, and 8 bases had no gene match. CDR3 sequence (DNA): TGTGCCAGCAGTTCGGAGACAGGGCGGGATTCACCCCTCCACTTT. Translating it yields CASSSETGRDSPLHF.